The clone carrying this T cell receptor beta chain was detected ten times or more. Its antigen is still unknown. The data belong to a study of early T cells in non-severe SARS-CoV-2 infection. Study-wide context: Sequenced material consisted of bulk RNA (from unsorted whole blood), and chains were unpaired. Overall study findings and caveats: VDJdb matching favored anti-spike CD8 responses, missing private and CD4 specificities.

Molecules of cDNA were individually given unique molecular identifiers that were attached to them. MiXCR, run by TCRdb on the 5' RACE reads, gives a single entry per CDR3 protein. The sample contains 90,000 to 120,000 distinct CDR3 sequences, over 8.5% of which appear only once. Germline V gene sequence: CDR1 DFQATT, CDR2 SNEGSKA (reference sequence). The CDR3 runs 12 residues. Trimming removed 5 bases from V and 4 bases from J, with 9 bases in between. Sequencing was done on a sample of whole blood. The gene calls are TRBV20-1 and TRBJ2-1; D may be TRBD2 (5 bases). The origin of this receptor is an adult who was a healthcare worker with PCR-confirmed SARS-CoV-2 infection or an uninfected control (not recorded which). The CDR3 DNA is TGCAGTGCTGTGGACTTGTACAATGAGCAGTTCTTC. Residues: CSAVDLYNEQFF.